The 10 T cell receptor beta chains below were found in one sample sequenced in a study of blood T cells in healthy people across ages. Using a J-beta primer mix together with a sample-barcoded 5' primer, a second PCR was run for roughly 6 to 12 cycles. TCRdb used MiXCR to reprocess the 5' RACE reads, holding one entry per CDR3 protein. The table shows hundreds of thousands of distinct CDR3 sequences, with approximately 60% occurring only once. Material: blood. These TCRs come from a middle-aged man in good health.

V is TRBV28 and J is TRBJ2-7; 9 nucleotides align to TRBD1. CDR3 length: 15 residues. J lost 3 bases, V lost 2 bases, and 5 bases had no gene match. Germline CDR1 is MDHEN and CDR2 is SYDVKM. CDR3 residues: CASSLPGTGIYEQYF. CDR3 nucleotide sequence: TGTGCCAGCAGTTTACCCGGGACAGGGATCTACGAGCAGTACTTC.

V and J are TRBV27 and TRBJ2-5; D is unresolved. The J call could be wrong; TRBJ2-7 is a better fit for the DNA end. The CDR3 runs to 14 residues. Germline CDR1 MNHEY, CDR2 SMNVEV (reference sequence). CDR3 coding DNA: TGTGCCAGTTCCGTCGGGCAGTCGATCTACGAGCAGTACTTC. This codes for CASSVGQSIYEQYF.

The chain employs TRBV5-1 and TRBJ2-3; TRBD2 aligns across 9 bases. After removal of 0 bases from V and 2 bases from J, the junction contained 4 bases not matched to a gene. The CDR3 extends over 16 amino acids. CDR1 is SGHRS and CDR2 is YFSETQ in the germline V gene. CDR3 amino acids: CASSLGSGRTTDTQYF. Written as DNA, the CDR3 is TGCGCCAGCAGCTTGGGGAGCGGGAGGACCACAGATACGCAGTATTTT.

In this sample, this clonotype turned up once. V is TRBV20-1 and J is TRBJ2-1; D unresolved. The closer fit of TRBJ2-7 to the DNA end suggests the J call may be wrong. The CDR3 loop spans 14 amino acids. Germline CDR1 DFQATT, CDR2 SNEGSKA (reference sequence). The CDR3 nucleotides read TGCAGTGCTCAAGTCCAGAGCTCCTACAATGAGCAGTACTTC. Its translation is CSAQVQSSYNEQYF.

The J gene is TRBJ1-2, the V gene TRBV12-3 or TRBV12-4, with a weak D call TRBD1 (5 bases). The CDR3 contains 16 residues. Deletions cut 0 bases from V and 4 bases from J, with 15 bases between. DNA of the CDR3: TGTGCCAGCAGTTTAGCGACAGTTCCTTTGGGCTATGGCTACACCTTC. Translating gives CASSLATVPLGYGYTF.

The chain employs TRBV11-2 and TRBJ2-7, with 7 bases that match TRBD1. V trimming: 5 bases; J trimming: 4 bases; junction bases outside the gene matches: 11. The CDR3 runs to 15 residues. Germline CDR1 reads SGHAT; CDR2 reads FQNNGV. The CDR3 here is CASSQDRAVLYEQYF. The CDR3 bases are TGTGCCAGCAGCCAAGACAGGGCAGTCCTTTACGAGCAGTACTTC.

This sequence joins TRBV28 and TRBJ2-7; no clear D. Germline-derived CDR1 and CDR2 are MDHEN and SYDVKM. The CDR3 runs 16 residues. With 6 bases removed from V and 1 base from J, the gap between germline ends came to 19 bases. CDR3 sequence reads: CASSPRVVPRSYEQYF. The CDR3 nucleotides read TGTGCCAGCAGCCCAAGGGTTGTCCCCCGTTCCTACGAGCAGTACTTC. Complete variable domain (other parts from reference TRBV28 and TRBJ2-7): DVKVTQSSRYLVKRTGEKVFLECVQDMDHENMFWYRQDPGLGLRLIYFSYDVKMKEKGDIPEGYSVSREKKERFSLILESASTNQTSMYLCASSPRVVPRSYEQYFGPGTRLTVT.

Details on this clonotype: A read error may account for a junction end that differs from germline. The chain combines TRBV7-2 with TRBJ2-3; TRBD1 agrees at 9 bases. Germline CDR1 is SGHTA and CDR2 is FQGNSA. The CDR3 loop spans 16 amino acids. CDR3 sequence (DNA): TGTGCCAGTCTTTCTCAGGGGACAGGGTATGGAGATACGCGGTATTTT. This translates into CASLSQGTGYGDTRYF. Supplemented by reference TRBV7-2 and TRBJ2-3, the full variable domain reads GAGVSQSPSNKVTEKGKDVELRCDPISGHTALYWYRQSLGQGLEFLIYFQGNSAPDKSGLPSDRFSAERTGGSVSTLTIQRTQQEDSAVYLCASLSQGTGYGDTRYFGPGTRLTVL.

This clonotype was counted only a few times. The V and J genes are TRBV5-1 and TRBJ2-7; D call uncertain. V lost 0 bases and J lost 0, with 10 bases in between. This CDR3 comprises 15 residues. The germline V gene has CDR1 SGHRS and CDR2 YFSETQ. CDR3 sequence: CASSLGPTSSYEQYF. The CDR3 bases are TGCGCCAGCAGCTTGGGACCAACGAGCTCCTACGAGCAGTACTTC. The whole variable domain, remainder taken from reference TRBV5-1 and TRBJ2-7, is KAGVTQTPRYLIKTRGQQVTLSCSPISGHRSVSWYQQTPGQGLQFLFEYFSETQRNKGNFPGRFSGRQFSNSRSEMNVSTLELGDSALYLCASSLGPTSSYEQYFGPGTRLTVT.

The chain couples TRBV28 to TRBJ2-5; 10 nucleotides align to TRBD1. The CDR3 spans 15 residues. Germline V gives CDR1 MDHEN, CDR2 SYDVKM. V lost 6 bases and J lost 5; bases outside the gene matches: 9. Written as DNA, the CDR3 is TGTGCCAGCAGATCCGGGACAGGGGACTGGGAGACCCAGTACTTC. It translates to CASRSGTGDWETQYF.